This TCR beta chain comes out of a study of T cells in localized non-small cell lung cancer. Measured with immunoSEQ multiplex PCR; TCRdb has only the in-frame clones, and not every one. Counted here are tens of thousands of clones, roughly 87% occurring once; the ten biggest clones make up roughly 15%. The study, taken as a whole, reports: Tumor showed lower T cell clonality than uninvolved adjacent lung, where it was highest.

Between the trimmed V and J ends, which lost 7 bases and 2 bases, there was a span of 15 bases. Germline V gene data show CDR1 as MNHNS and CDR2 as SASEGT. The CDR3 length is 15 residues. In regard to this clone: Its cognate antigen is unknown.

The TCR was taken from a man aged 35 to 70 with stage I squamous cell lung carcinoma. The chain recombines TRBV6-1 with TRBJ1-5, with no clear D. The material was peripheral blood, obtained before any cancer treatment. CDR3 sequence reads: CASIGRELGNQPQHF. In DNA, the CDR3 is TGTGCCAGCATAGGGAGGGAATTAGGCAATCAGCCCCAGCATTTT.